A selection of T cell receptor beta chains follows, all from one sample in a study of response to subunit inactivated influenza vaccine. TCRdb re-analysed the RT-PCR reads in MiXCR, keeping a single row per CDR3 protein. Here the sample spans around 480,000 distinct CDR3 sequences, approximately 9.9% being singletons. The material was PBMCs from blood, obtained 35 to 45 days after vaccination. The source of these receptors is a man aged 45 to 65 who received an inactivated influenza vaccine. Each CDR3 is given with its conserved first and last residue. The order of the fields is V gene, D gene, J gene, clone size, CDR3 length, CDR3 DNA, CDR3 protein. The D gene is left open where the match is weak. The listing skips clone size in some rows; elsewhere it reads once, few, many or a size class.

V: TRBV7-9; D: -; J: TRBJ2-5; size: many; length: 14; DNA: TGTGCCAGCAGCGGTACAGGGCTAGGGAAGACCCAGTACTTC; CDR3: CASSGTGLGKTQYF
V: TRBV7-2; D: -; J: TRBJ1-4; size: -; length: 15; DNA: TGTGCCAGCAGCTTGCGGAGATCAACTAATGAAAAACTGTTTTTT; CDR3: CASSLRRSTNEKLFF
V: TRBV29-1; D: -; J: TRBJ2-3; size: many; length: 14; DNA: TGCAGCGTTCGGAATGGCCCCAGCACAGATACGCAGTATTTT; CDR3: CSVRNGPSTDTQYF
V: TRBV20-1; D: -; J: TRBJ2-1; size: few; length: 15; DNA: TGCAGTGCCTACACCGGGCCAAGCTCCTACAATGAGCAGTTCTTC; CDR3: CSAYTGPSSYNEQFF
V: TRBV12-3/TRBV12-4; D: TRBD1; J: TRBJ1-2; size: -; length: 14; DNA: TGTGCCAGCAGCCTGACAGGGCCGGCTAATGGCTACACCTTC; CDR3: CASSLTGPANGYTF
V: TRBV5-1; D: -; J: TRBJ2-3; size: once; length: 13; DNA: TGCGCCAGCAGCGGGGGACTTGAGGATACGCAGTATTTT; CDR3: CASSGGLEDTQYF
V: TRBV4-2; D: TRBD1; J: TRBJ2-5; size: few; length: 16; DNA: TGTGCCAGCAGCCAAGATACCGGGACAGGGTTAGAGACCCAGTACTTC; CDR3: CASSQDTGTGLETQYF
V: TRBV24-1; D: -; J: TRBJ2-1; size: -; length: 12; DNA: TGTGCCACCGGGACCCTGTTCAATGAGCAGTTCTTC; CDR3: CATGTLFNEQFF
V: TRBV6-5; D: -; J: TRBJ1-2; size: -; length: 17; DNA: TGTGCCAGCAGTTACCCGGAAAGCGAAGGGGAAATCTATGGCTACACCTTC; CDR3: CASSYPESEGEIYGYTF
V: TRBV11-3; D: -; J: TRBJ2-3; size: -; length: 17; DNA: TGTGCCAGCAGCTTAGGCTCCGGGCGCGACCTTACAGATACGCAGTATTTT; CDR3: CASSLGSGRDLTDTQYF
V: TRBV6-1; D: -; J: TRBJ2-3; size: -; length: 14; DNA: TGTGCCAGCAGTAGGAGCGGAGGGAAAGATACGCAGTATTTT; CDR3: CASSRSGGKDTQYF
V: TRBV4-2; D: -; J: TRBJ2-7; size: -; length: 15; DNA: TGTGCCAGCAGCCAAGGGCCAGAAGGGATCTACGAGCAGTACTTC; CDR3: CASSQGPEGIYEQYF
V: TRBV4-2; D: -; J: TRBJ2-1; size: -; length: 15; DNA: TGTGCCAGCAGCCTTACAGGGTCCACTTACAATGAGCAGTTCTTC; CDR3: CASSLTGSTYNEQFF
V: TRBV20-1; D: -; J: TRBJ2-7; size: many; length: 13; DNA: TGCAGTGCCCGGGACATGAGCTCCTACGAGCAGTACTTC; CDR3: CSARDMSSYEQYF
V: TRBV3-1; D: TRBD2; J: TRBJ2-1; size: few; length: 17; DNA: TGTGCCAGCAGCCAAACGCTAGCGGGAGAAACCTACAATGAGCAGTTCTTC; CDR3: CASSQTLAGETYNEQFF
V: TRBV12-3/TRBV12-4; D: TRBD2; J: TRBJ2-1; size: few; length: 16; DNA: TGTGCCAGCAGTAAGCGTAGCGGGGTCTCCTACAATGAGCAGTTCTTC; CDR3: CASSKRSGVSYNEQFF
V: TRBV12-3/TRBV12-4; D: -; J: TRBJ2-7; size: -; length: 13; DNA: TGTGCCACCGCAGGGCAGTCCTCCTACGAGCAGTACTTC; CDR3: CATAGQSSYEQYF
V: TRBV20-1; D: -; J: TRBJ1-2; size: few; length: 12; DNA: TGCAGTGCTACGGCGGAAGGCTATGGCTACACCTTC; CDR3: CSATAEGYGYTF
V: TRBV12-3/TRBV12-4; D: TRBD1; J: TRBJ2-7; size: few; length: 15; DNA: TGTGCCAGCAGTGGGGGACAGGGGTCGGGAGACGAGCAGTACTTC; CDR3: CASSGGQGSGDEQYF
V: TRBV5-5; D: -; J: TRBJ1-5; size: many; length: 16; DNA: TGTGCCAGCAGCCTCGACAGGTTGGGTCCGTTTCAGCCCCAGCATTTT; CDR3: CASSLDRLGPFQPQHF
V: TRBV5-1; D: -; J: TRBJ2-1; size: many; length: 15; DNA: TGCGCCAGCAGCTTGGAACTGACGCGGTACAATGAGCAGTTCTTC; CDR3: CASSLELTRYNEQFF
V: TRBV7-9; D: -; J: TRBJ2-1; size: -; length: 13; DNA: TGTGCCAGCAGCTTATTTCCGTCGGGATCTTGGTTCTTC; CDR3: CASSLFPSGSWFF
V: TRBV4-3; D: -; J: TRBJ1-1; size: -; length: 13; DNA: TGCGCCAGCAGCCAAGATAAAGCGGGGAGGGCTTTCTTT; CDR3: CASSQDKAGRAFF
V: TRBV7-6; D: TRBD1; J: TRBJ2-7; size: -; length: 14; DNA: TGTGCCAGCAGCCCGGGACAGGGCTTGCACGAGCAGTACTTC; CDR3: CASSPGQGLHEQYF
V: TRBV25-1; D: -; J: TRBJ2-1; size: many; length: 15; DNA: TGTGCCAGCAGTGAATTAAGGGCGTGGGGGAATGAGCAGTTCTTC; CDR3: CASSELRAWGNEQFF
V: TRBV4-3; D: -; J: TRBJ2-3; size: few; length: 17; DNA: TGCGCCAGCAGCCAAGTGTACGGATACTCTAGCACAGATACGCAGTATTTT; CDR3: CASSQVYGYSSTDTQYF
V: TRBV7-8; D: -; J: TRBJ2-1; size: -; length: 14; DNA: TGTGCCAGCAGCTTAGAGACACCAGACAATGAGCAGTTCTTC; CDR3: CASSLETPDNEQFF
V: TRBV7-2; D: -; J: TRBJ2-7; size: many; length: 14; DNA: TGTGCCAGCAGAAGACAGGCGACGGGGTACGAGCAGTACTTC; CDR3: CASRRQATGYEQYF
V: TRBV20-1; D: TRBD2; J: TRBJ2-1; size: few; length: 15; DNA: TGCAGTGCTATGGGCCCAGCGGGGGGGTTCGGTGAGCAGTTCTTC; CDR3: CSAMGPAGGFGEQFF
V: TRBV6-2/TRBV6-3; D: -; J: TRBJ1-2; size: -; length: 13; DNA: TGTGCCAGCAGTTACGGGGCAGTCTATGGCTACACCTTC; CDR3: CASSYGAVYGYTF
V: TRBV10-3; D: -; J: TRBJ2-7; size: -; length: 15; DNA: TGTGCCATCAGTGAGTCCACTCCGGCCCCCCGAGAGCAGTACTTC; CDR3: CAISESTPAPREQYF
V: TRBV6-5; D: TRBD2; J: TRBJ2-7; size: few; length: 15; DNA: TGTGCCAGCAGTTACTTAGCGGGCAAGTCCTACGAGCAGTACTTC; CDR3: CASSYLAGKSYEQYF
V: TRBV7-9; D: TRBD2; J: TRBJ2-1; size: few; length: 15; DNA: TGTGCCAGCAGCTTTAGCGGGGGGGCCGCAAATGAGCAGTTCTTC; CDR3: CASSFSGGAANEQFF
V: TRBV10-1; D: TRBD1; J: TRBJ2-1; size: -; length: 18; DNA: TGCGCCAGCAGTGACCCCCCCGGCCCGGGGACAGAACACAATGAGCAGTTCTTC; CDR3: CASSDPPGPGTEHNEQFF
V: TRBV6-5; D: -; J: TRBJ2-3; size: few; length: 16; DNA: TGTGCCAGCAGTTACTCTGGGATCACAGAAACAGATACGCAGTATTTT; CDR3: CASSYSGITETDTQYF
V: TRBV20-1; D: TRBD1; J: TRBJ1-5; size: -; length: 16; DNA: TGCAGTGCTCTTACAGGGGCATCTGGGAGCAATCAGCCCCAGCATTTT; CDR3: CSALTGASGSNQPQHF
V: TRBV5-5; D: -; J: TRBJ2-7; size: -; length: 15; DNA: TGTGCCAGCAGCTTGGCTGGGAATCCCGGTGGTGAGCAGTACTTC; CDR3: CASSLAGNPGGEQYF
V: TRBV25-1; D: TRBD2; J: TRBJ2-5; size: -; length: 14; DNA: TGTGCCAGCAGTGCCGAAGCGGGGAGGGAGACCCAGTACTTC; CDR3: CASSAEAGRETQYF
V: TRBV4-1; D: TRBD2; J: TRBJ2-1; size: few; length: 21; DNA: TGCGCCAGCAGCCAAGATCCAGGGACTAGCGGGGGTGGTAGCTCCTACAATGAGCAGTTCTTC; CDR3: CASSQDPGTSGGGSSYNEQFF
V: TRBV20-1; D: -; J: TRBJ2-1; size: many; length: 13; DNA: TGCAGTGCTAGGAGGCAGCCGTACAATGAGCAGTTCTTC; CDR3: CSARRQPYNEQFF
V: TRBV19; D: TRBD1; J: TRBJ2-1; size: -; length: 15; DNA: TGTGCCAGTAGTAGCGGGGGACAGGGACTGGATGAGCAGTTCTTC; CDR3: CASSSGGQGLDEQFF
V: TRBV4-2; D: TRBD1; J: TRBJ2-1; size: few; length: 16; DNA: TGTGCCAGCAGCCAAGGGTTACAGGGGGTTGGCGATGAGCAGTTCTTC; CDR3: CASSQGLQGVGDEQFF
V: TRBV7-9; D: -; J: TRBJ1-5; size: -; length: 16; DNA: TGTGCCAGCAGCGCGCCGGGACTCGGGGTGGATCAGCCCCAGCATTTT; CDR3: CASSAPGLGVDQPQHF
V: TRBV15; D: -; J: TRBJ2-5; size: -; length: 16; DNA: TGTGCCACCAGCAGAGGTGGTTGGGAGAGGCGTGAGACCCAGTACTTC; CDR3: CATSRGGWERRETQYF
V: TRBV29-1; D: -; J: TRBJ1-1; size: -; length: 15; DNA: TGCAGCGTTGTCCGCGTGGCGGGGGTGAGCACTGAAGCTTTCTTT; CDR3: CSVVRVAGVSTEAFF
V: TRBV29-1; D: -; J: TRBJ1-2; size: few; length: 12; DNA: TGCAGCGTTGGGACACCTAACTATGGCTACACCTTC; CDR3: CSVGTPNYGYTF
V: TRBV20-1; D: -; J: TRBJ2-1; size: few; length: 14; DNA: TGCAGTGCTACCGGGTCTTCCTCCTACAATGAGCAGTTCTTC; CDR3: CSATGSSSYNEQFF
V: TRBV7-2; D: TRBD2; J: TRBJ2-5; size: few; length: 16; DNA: TGTGCCAGCAGCTTAGCTAGCGGGAGGGCCTGGGAGACCCAGTACTTC; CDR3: CASSLASGRAWETQYF
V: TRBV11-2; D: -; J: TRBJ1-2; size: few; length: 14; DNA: TGTGCCAGCAGCCTCCAACGGGAGGGCTATGGCTACACCTTC; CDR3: CASSLQREGYGYTF
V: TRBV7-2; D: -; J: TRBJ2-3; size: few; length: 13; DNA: TGTGCCAGCAGCAAAGAGGTTATGGGGTCGCAGTATTTT; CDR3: CASSKEVMGSQYF
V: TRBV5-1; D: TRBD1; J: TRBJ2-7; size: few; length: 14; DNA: TGCGCCAGCAGCTCCCGGGACAGGGTGGTCGAGCAGTACTTC; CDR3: CASSSRDRVVEQYF
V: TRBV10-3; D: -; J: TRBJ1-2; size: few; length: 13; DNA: TGTGCCATCAGTACAGGGATCGGCTATGGCTACACCTTC; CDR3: CAISTGIGYGYTF
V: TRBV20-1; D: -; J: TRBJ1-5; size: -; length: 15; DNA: TGCAGTGCTACCCGCCGAGGAGGGAGCAATCAGCCCCAGCATTTT; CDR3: CSATRRGGSNQPQHF